The clone carrying this T cell receptor (beta chain) was seen only once. The CDR3 runs 14 residues. V gave up 4 bases and J gave up 2 bases, with 13 bases separating them. Germline CDR1 SQVTM, CDR2 ANQGSEA. TCR beta from blood CD8+ and CD4+ T cells was sequenced. This specimen comes from a study of CD8 T cells in Susac syndrome. With random hexamers, reverse transcription was performed on about 0.5 to 1 ug of RNA. TCRdb used MiXCR to reprocess the immunoSEQ multiplex PCR reads, holding one entry per CDR3 protein. Altogether 180,000 or so distinct CDR3 sequences are present, 85% to 95% being singletons, with the ten largest covering less than 0.12%.

The V and J genes are TRBV29-1 and TRBJ2-3; TRBD1 or TRBD2 may be the D gene (6 bases each). The clonotype originates from a human donor in good health. Sample: CD4+ T cells from PBMCs. The CDR3 reads CSVAGGGNTDTQYF. The CDR3 region has the DNA TGCAGCGTTGCTGGGGGCGGGAACACAGATACGCAGTATTTT.